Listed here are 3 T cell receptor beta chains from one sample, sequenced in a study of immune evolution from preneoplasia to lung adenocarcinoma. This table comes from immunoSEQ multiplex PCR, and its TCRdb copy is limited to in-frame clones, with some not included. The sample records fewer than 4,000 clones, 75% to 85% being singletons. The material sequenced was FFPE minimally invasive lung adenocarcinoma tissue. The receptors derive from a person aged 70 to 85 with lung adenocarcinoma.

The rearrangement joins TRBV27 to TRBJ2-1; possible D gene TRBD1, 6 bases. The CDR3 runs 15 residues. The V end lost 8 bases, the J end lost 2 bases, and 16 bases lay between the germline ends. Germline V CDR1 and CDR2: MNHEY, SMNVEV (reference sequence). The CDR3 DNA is TGTGCCAGCCGATTCCAACAGGGACCCTACAATGAGCAGTTCTTC. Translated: CASRFQQGPYNEQFF.

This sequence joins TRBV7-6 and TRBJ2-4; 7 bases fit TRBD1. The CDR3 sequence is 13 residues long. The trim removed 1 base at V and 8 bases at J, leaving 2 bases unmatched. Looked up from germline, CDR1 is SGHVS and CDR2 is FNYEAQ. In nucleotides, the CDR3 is TGTGCCAGCAGCTTAGACAGGGGAGACATTCAGTACTTC. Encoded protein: CASSLDRGDIQYF.

CDR3 coding DNA: TGCGCCAGCATTGGGGACAGATACGAGCAGTACTTC. Translating gives CASIGDRYEQYF. The chain links TRBV10-2 to TRBJ2-7; 7 bases align to TRBD1. CDR3 length equals 12 residues. CDR1 is WSHSY, CDR2 SAAADI, per germline. Unmatched junction bases numbered 4, after V lost 7 bases and J lost 4 bases.